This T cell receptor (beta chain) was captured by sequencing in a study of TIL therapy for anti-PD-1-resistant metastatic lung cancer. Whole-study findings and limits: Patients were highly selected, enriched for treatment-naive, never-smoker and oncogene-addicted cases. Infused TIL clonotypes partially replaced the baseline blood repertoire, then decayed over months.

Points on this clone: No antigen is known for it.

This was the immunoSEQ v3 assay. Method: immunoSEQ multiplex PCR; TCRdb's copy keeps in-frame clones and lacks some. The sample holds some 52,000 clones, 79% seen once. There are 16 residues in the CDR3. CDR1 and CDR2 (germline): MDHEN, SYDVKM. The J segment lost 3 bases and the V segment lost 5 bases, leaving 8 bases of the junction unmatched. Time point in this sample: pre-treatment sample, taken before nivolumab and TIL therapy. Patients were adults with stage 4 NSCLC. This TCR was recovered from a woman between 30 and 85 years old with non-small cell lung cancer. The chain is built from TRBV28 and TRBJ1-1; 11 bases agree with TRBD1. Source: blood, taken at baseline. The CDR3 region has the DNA TGTGCCAGCAGTCCTACGGGACAGGGGGTGTACACTGAAGCTTTCTTT. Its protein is CASSPTGQGVYTEAFF.